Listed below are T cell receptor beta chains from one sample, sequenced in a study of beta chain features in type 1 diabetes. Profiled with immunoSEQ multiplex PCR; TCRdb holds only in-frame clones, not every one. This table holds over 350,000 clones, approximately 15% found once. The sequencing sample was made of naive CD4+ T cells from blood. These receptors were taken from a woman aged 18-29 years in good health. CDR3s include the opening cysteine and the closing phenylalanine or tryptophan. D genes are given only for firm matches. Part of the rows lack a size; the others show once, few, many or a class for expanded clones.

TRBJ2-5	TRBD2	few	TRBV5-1	TGCGCCAGCAGCCCTCCAGCGGGAGGTCCAGAGACCCAGTACTTC	CASSPPAGGPETQYF
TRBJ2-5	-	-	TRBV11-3	TGTGCCAGCAGCGGCAGGGGTGAGACCCAGTACTTC	CASSGRGETQYF
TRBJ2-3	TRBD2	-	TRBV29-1	TGCAGCGTTGAGCGACTAGCGGGAGTTAATACGCAGTATTTT	CSVERLAGVNTQYF
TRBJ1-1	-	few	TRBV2	TGTGCCAGCAGTGAAGACGGCGGGAACACTGAAGCTTTCTTT	CASSEDGGNTEAFF
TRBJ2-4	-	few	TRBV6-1	TGTGCCAGCAGTACTACTAGTGGTGGGAACATTCAGTACTTC	CASSTTSGGNIQYF
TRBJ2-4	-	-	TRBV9	TGTGCCAGCAGCGTAGGGATGCGGACAGCCCATGACATTCAGTACTTC	CASSVGMRTAHDIQYF
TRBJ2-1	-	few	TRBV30	TGTGCCTGGAGTGTACTAGGCGGCAGTGAGCAGTTCTTC	CAWSVLGGSEQFF
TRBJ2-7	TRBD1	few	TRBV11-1	TGTGCCAGCAGCTTCCGGGACAGGACCTACGAGCAGTACTTC	CASSFRDRTYEQYF
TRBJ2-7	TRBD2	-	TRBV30	TGTGCCTGGAGTCTTACCTACCGACTAGCGGGAGGCTCCTACGAGCAGTACTTC	CAWSLTYRLAGGSYEQYF
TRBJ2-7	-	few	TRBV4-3	TGCGCCAGCAGCCAAGAGGTCGGGGAGGCGAGCTCCTACGAGCAGTACTTC	CASSQEVGEASSYEQYF
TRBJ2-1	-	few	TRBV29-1	TGCAGCGTAGCCGTCCTCGTTGATGAGCAGTTCTTC	CSVAVLVDEQFF
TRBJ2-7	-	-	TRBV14	TGTGCCAGCAGCCAAGATTTGCTACTCTACGAGCAGTACTTC	CASSQDLLLYEQYF
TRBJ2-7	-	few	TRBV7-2	TGTGCCAGCAGCCCCGGGTGGTCCTACGAGCAGTACTTC	CASSPGWSYEQYF
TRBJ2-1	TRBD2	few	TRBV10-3	TGTGCCATCAGTGGGACTAGCGGGAGTGTTGAGCAGTTCTTC	CAISGTSGSVEQFF
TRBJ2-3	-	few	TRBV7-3	TGTGCCAGCAGCTTAAGTAGCCCCAGCACAGATACGCAGTATTTT	CASSLSSPSTDTQYF
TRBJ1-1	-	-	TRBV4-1	TGCGCCAGCAGCCATCTGGGGGGGGCCGGCACTGAAGCTTTCTTT	CASSHLGGAGTEAFF
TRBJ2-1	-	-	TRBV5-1	TGCGCCAGCACACGACTGAATGAGCAGTTCTTC	CASTRLNEQFF
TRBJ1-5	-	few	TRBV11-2	TGTGCCAGCTCGGTGGGACTACGGCAGCCCCAGCATTTT	CASSVGLRQPQHF
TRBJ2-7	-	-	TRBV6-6	TGTGCCAGCAGTTACTCTTTTGGCAGCGAGCAGTACTTC	CASSYSFGSEQYF
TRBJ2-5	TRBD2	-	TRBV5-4	TGTGCCAGCAGCCCTAAGGGACTAGCGGGAGCTAAAGAGACCCAGTACTTC	CASSPKGLAGAKETQYF
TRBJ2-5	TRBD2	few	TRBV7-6	TGTGCCAGCAGCTTAGCGCCAGGGACTAGCGGGAGTGGCCAAGAGACCCAGTACTTC	CASSLAPGTSGSGQETQYF
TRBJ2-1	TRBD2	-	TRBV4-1	TGCGCCAGCAGTCGGACTAGCGGGAGCTCCTACAATGAGCAGTTCTTC	CASSRTSGSSYNEQFF
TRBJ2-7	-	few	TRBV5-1	TGCGCCAGCAGCCCAACGGACGGGAGCTCCTACGAGCAGTACTTC	CASSPTDGSSYEQYF
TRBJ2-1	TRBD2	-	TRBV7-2	TGTGCCAGCAGCTTAACTAGCGGGAGACACAATGAGCAGTTCTTC	CASSLTSGRHNEQFF
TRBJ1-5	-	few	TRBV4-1	TGCGCCAGCAGCCCCGGAATCGGCCAGACTTCGAATCAGCCCCAGCATTTT	CASSPGIGQTSNQPQHF
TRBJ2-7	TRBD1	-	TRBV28	TGTGCCAGTCACCGGGACAGGGGCTCCGAGCAGTACTTC	CASHRDRGSEQYF
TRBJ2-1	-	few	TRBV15	TGTGCCACCAGCCACCCCCCCCGGGAAAGGTCCTACAATGAGCAGTTCTTC	CATSHPPRERSYNEQFF
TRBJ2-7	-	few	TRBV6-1	TGTGCCAGCAGTGAAACCGGGACTCGTCCCTACGAGCAGTACTTC	CASSETGTRPYEQYF
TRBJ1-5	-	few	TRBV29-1	TGCAGCGTTGATCAGGGCCCCAATCAGCCCCAGCATTTT	CSVDQGPNQPQHF
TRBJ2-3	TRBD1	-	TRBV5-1	TGCGCCAGCAGCCCGGGGGACAGGGGAGCAGATACGCAGTATTTT	CASSPGDRGADTQYF
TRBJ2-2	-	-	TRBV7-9	TGTGCCAGCAGCACCCCCTCGGGACAAGCGAACACCGGGGAGCTGTTTTTT	CASSTPSGQANTGELFF
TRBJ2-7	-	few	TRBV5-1	TGCGCCAGCAGCTTGGCCATCTTAACGACTTCCTACGAGCAGTACTTC	CASSLAILTTSYEQYF
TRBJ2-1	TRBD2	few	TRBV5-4	TGTGCCAGCAGCTGGAGCGGGAGGAGGGCCTACAATGAGCAGTTCTTC	CASSWSGRRAYNEQFF
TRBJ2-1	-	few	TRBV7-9	TGTGCCAGCAGCGCCTCCCGGGAGAGCAAGCAGTTCTTC	CASSASRESKQFF
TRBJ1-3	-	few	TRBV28	TGTGCCAGCAGTCAACAGACAGGTCCCGTTTGTTTT	CASSQQTGPVCF
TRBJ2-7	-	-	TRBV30	TGTGCCTGGACCCCCGATGGGGCCTCAGTCGAGCAGTACTTC	CAWTPDGASVEQYF
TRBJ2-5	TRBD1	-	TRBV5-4	TGTGCCAGCAGCCTACGGGCGGGACAGGGGAGGACGGAGACCCAGTACTTC	CASSLRAGQGRTETQYF
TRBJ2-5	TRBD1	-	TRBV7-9	TGTGCCAGCAGCCACAGGGGAACTGAGACCCAGTACTTC	CASSHRGTETQYF
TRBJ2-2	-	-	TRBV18	TGTGCCAGCTCGCGCACAGGTTTCAACGGGGAGCTGTTTTTT	CASSRTGFNGELFF
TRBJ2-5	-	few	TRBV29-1	TGCAGCGTTGAAGGTGGAGGGACGGAGACCCAGTACTTC	CSVEGGGTETQYF
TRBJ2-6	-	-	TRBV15	TGTGCCACCAGCAGAGGTCGAGGGTCGGGGGCCAACGTCCTGACTTTC	CATSRGRGSGANVLTF
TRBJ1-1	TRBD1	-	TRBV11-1	TGTGCCAGCAGCGCTAGGGGGGACAGCAGAGAAGCTTTCTTT	CASSARGDSREAFF